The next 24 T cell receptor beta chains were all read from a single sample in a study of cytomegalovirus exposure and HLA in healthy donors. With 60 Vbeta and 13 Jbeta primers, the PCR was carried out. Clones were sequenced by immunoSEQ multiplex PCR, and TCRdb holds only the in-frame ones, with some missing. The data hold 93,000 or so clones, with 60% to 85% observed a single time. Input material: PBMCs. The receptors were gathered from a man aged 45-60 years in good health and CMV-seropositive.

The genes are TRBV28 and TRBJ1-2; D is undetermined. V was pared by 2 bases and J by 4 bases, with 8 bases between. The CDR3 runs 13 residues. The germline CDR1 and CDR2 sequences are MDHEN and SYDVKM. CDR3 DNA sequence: TGTGCCAGCAGTTTAACTCTTAGCTATGGCTACACCTTC. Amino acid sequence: CASSLTLSYGYTF.

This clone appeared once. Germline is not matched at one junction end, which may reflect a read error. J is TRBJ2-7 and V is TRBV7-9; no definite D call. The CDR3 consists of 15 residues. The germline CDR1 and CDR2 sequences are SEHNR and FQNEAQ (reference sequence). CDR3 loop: CSSSHLTESPYEQYF. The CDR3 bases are TGTTCCAGCAGCCACCTAACAGAGTCCCCCTACGAGCAGTACTTC.

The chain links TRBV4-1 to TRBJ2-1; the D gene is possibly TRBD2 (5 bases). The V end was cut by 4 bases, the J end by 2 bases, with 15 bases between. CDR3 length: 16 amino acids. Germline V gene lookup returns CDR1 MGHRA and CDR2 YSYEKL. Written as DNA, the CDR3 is TGCGCCAGCAGCCCCATCGGATTAGCGCCCTACAATGAGCAGTTCTTC. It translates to CASSPIGLAPYNEQFF.

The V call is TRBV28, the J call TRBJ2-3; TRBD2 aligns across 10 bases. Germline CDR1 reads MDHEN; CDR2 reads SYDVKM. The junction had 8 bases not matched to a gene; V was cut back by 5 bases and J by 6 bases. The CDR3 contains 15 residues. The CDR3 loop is CASSPQLAGEDTQYF. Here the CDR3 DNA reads TGTGCCAGCAGTCCCCAGCTAGCGGGAGAGGATACGCAGTATTTT.

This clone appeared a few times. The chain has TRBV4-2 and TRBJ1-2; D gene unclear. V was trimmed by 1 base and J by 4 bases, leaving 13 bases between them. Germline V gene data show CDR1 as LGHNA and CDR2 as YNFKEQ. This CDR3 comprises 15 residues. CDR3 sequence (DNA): TGTGCCAGCAGCCAAGCCAATACAGACACCTATGGCTACACCTTC. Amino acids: CASSQANTDTYGYTF.

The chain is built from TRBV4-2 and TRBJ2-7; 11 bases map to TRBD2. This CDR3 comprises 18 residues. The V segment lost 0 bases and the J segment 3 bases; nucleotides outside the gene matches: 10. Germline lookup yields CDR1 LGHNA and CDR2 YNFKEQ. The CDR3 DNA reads TGTGCCAGCAGCCAAGATCCCCCTCAGACTAGCGGGATCTACGAGCAGTACTTC. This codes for CASSQDPPQTSGIYEQYF.

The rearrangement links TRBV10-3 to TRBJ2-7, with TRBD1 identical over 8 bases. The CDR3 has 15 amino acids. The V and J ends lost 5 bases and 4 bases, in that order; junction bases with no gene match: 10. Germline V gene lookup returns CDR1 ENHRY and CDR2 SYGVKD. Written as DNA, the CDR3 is TGTGCCATCAGTACCGCACGACAGGGGTCTTACGAGCAGTACTTC. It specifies CAISTARQGSYEQYF.

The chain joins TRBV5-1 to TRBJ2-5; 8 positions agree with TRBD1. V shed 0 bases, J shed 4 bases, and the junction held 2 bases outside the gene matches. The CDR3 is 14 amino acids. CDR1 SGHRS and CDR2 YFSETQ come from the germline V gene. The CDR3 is CASSLDRGRETQYF. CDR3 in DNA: TGCGCCAGCAGCTTGGACAGGGGGAGAGAGACCCAGTACTTC.

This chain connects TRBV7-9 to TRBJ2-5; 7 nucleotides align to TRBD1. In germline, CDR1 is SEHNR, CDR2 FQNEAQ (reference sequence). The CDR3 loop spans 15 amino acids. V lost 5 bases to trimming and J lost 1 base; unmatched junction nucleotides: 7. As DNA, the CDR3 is TGTGCCAGCAGCCGAGAACAGGGGCCCCAAGAGACCCAGTACTTC. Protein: CASSREQGPQETQYF.

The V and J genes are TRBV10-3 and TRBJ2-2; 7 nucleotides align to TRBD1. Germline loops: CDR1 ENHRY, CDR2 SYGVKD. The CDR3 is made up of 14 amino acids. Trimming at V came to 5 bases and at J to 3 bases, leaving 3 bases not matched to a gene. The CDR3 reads CAISRTGDTGELFF. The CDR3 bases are TGTGCCATCAGTCGGACAGGAGACACCGGGGAGCTGTTTTTT.

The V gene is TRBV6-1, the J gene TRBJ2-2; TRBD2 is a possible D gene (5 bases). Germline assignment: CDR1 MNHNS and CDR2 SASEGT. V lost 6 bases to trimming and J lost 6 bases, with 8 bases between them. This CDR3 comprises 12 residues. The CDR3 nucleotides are TGTGCCAGCAGGGACTCTTCCGGGGAGCTGTTTTTT. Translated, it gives CASRDSSGELFF.

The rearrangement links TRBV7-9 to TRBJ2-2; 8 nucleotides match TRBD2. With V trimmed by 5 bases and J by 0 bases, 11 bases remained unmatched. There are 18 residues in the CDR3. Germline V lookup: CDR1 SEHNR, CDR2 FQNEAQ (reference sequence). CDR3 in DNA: TGTGCCAGCAGCCTCCCGGGGATAGCGGGAACGAACACCGGGGAGCTGTTTTTT. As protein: CASSLPGIAGTNTGELFF. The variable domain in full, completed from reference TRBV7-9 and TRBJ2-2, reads DTGVSQNPRHKITKRGQNVTFRCDPISEHNRLYWYRQTLGQGPEFLTYFQNEAQLEKSRLLSDRFSAERPKGSFSTLEIQRTEQGDSAMYLCASSLPGIAGTNTGELFFGEGSRLTVL.

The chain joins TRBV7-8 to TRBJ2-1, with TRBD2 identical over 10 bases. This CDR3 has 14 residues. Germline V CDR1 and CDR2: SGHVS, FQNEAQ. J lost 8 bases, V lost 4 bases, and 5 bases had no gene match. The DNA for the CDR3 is TGTGCCAGCAGCTGGACTAGCGGACCTTATGAGCAGTTCTTC. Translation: CASSWTSGPYEQFF.

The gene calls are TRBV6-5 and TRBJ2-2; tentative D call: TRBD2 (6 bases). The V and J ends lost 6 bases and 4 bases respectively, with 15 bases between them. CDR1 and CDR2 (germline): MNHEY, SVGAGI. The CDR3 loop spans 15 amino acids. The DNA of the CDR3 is TGTGCCAGCAGGCACGGGACTCTTCCCACCGGGGAGCTGTTTTTT. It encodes CASRHGTLPTGELFF.

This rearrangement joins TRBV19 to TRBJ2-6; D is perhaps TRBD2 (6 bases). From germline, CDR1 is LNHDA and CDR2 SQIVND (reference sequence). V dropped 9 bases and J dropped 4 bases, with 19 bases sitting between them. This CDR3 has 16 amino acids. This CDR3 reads CASLPGLWRGANVLTF. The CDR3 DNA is TGTGCCAGCCTACCGGGACTCTGGAGGGGGGCCAACGTCCTGACTTTC.

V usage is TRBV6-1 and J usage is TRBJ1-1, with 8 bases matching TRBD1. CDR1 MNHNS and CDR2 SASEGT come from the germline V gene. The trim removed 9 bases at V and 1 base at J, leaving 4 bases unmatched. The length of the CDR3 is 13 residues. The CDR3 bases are TGTGCCAGTGGGGACAGGCCGAACACTGAAGCTTTCTTT. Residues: CASGDRPNTEAFF.

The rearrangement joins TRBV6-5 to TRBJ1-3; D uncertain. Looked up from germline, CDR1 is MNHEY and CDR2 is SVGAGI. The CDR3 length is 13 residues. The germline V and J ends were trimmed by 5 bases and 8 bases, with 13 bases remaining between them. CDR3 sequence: CASSEFESDTIYF. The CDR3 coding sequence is TGTGCCAGCAGTGAATTCGAGAGTGACACCATATATTTT.

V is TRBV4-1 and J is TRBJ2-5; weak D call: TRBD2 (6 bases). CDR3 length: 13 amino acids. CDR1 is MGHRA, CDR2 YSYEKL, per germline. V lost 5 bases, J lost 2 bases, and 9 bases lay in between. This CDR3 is CASSSSGQETQYF. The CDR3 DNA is TGCGCCAGCAGCTCCAGCGGGCAAGAGACCCAGTACTTC.

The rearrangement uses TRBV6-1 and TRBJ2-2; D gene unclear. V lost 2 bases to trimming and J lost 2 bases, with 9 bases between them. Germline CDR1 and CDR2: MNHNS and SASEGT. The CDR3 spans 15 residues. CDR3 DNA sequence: TGTGCCAGCAGTGAATATGGCAGTAACACCGGGGAGCTGTTTTTT. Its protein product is CASSEYGSNTGELFF.

The CDR3 bases are TGTGCCAGCAGCTTGACAGGGTCTAACACTGAAGCTTTCTTT. Translated: CASSLTGSNTEAFF. The rearrangement uses TRBV5-4 and TRBJ1-1, with TRBD1 as a possible D gene (6 bases). Trimming removed 1 base from V and 2 bases from J, with 9 bases in between. Germline V gives CDR1 SGHNT, CDR2 YYREEE (reference sequence). This CDR3 contains 14 residues.

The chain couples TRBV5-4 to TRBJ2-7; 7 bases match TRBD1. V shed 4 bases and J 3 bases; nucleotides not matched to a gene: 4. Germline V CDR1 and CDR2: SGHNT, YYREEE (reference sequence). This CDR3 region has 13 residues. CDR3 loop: CASSPGQVYEQYF. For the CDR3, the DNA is TGTGCCAGCAGCCCTGGACAGGTCTACGAGCAGTACTTC.

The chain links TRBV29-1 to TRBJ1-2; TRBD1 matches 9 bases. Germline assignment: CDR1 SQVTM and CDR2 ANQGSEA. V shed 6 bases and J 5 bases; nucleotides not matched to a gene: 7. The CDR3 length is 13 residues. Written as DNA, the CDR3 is TGCAGCGTCCCGGGACAGGGACGATATGGCTACACCTTC. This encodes CSVPGQGRYGYTF.

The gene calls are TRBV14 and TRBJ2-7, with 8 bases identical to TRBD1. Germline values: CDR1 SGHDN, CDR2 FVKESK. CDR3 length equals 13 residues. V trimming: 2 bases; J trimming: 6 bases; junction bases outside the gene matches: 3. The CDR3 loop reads CASSQIDRGEQYF. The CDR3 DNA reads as TGTGCCAGCAGCCAAATCGACAGGGGCGAGCAGTACTTC.

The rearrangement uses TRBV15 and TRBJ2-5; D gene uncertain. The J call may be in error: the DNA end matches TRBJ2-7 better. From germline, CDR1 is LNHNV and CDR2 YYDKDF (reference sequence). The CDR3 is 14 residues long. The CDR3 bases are TGTGCCACCAGCAGAGATTACAGCTCCTACGAGCAGTACTTC. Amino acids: CATSRDYSSYEQYF.